This TCR beta chain was documented in a study of T cell changes during pregnancy in multiple sclerosis. The CDR3 runs 19 residues. With 0 bases removed from V and 4 bases from J, the gap between germline ends came to 24 bases. Germline V lookup: CDR1 SGDLS, CDR2 YYNGEE. Using immunoSEQ multiplex PCR, the repertoire was profiled, and TCRdb retains in-frame clones only, with some absent. The sample includes over 60,000 clones, roughly 96% of them seen just once. The chain links TRBV9 to TRBJ2-3, with a tentative D call TRBD2 (5 bases). The origin of this receptor is a female donor with multiple sclerosis, enrolled in a pregnancy study. This specimen consisted of CD8+ T cells from peripheral blood mononuclear cells, obtained after pregnancy. CDR3 nucleotide sequence: TGTGCCAGCAGCGTAGCTGGTGGTGACGCGGGTTTTGCCTCAGATACGCAGTATTTT. Its protein is CASSVAGGDAGFASDTQYF.